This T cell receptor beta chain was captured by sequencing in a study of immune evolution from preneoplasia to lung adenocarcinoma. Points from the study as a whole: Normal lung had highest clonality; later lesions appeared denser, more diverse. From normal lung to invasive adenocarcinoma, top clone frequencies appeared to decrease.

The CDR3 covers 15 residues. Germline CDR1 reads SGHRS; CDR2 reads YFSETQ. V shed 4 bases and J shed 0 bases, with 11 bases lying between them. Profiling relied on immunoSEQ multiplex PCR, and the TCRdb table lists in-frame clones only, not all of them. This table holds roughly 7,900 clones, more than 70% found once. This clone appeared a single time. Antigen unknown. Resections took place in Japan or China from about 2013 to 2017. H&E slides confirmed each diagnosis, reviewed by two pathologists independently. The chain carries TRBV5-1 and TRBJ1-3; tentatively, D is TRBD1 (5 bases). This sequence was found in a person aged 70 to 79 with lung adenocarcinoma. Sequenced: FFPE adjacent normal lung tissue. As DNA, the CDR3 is TGCGCCAGCAGCGCGACAGCAGTCTCTGGAAACACCATATATTTT. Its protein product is CASSATAVSGNTIYF.